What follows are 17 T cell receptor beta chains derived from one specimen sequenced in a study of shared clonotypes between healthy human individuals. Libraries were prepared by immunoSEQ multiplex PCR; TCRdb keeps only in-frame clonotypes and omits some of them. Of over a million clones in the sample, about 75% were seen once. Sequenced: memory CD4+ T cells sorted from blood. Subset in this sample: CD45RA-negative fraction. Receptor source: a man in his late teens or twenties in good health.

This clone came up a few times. This CDR3 reads CASSLQPENEQFF. CDR3 nucleotide sequence: TGCGCCAGCAGCTTGCAGCCTGAAAATGAGCAGTTCTTC. The rearrangement joins TRBV5-1 to TRBJ2-1; D gene ambiguous. The CDR3 is made up of 13 amino acids. CDR1 is SGHRS, CDR2 YFSETQ, per germline. The germline V and J ends were trimmed by 1 base and 7 bases, with 9 bases remaining between them.

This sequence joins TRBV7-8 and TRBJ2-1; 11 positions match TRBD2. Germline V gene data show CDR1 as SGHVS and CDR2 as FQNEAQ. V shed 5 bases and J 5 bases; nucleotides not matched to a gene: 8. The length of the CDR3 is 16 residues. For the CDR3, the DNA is TGTGCCAGCAGCGCCGGGACTAGCGGAACACACAATGAGCAGTTCTTC. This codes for CASSAGTSGTHNEQFF.

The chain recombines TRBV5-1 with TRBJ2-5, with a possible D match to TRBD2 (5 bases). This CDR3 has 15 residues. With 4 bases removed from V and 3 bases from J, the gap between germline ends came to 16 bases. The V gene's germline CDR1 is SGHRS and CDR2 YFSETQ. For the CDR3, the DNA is TGCGCCAGCAGCGTCCGGGCCCCGGAGGAAGAGACCCAGTACTTC. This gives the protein CASSVRAPEEETQYF.

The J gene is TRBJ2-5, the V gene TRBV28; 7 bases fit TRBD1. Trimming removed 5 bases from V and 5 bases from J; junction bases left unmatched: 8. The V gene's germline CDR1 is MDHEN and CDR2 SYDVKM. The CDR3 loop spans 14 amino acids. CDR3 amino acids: CASSTGQVRETQYF. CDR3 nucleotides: TGTGCCAGCAGTACCGGACAGGTCCGGGAGACCCAGTACTTC.

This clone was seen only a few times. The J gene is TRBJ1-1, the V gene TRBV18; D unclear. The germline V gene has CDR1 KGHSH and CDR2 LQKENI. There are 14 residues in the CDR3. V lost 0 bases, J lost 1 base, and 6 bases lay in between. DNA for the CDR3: TGTGCCAGCTCACCACCTCGACAGAACACTGAAGCTTTCTTT. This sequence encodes CASSPPRQNTEAFF.

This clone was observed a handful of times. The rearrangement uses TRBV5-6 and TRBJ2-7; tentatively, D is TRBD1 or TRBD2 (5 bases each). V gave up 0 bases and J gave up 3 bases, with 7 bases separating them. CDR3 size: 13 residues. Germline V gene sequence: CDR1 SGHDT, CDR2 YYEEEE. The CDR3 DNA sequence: TGTGCCAGCAGCTTGGGAGGGGTCTACGAGCAGTACTTC. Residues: CASSLGGVYEQYF.

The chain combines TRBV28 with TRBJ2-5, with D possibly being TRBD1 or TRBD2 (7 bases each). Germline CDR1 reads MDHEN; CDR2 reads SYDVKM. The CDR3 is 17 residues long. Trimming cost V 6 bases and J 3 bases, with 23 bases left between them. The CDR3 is CASSPIGGGGREETQYF. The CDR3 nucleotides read TGTGCCAGCAGCCCCATAGGGGGCGGGGGTAGGGAAGAGACCCAGTACTTC.

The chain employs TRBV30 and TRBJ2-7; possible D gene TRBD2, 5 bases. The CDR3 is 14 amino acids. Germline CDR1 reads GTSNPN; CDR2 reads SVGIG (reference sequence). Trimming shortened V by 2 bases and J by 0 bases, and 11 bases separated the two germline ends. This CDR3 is CAWSWRASSYEQYF. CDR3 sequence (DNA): TGTGCCTGGAGTTGGCGGGCCTCCTCCTACGAGCAGTACTTC.

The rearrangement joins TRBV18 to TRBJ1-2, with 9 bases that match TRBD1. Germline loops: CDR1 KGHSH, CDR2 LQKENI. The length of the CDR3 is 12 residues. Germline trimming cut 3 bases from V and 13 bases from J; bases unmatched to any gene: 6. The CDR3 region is CASSPGQGFFTF. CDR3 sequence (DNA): TGTGCCAGCTCACCGGGACAGGGCTTTTTCACCTTC.

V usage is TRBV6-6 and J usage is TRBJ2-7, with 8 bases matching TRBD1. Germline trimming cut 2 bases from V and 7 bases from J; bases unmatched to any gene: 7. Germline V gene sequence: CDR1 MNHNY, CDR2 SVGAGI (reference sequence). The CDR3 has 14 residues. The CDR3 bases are TGTGCCAGCAGTTACGCGACAGGGGCGGGTGAGCAGTACTTC. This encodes CASSYATGAGEQYF.

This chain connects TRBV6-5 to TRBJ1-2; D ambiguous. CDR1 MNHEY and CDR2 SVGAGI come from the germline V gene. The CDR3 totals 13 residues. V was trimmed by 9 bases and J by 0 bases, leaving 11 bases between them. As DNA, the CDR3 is TGTGCCAGTCGAGGATCCGCTAACTATGGCTACACCTTC. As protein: CASRGSANYGYTF.

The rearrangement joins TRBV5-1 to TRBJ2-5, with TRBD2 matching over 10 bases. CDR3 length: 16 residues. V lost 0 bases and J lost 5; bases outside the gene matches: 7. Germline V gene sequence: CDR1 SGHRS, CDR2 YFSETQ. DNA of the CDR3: TGCGCCAGCAGCTTGGCCCCTAGCGGGGGTGGGGAGACCCAGTACTTC. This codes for CASSLAPSGGGETQYF.

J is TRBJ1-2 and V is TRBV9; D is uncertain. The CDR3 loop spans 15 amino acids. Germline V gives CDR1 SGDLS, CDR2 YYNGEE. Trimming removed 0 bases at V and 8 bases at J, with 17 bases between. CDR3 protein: CASSVALPGRQGYTF. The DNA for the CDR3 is TGTGCCAGCAGCGTAGCACTACCGGGCCGCCAGGGCTACACCTTC.

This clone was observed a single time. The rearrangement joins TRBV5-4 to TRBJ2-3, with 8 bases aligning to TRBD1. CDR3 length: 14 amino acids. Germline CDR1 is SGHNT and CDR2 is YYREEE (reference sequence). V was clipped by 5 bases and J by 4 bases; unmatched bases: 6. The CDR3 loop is CASSIQGAADTQYF. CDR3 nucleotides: TGTGCCAGCAGTATCCAGGGGGCAGCAGATACGCAGTATTTT.

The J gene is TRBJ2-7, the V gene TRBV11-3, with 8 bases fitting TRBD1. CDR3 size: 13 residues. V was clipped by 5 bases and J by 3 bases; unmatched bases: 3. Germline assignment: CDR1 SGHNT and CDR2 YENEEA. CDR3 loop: CASSTGQGYEQYF. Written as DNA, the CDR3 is TGTGCCAGCAGCACCGGACAGGGCTACGAGCAGTACTTC.

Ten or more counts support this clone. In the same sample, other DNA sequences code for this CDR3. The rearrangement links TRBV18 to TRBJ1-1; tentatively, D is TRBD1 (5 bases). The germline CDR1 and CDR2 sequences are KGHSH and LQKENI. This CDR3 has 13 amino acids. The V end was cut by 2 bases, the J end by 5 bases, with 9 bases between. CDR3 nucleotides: TGTGCCAGCTCACCAGCGGGGGGAACTGAAGCTTTCTTT. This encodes CASSPAGGTEAFF. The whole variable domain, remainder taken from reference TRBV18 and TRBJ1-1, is NAGVMQNPRHLVRRRGQEARLRCSPMKGHSHVYWYRQLPEEGLKFMVYLQKENIIDESGMPKERFSAEFPKEGPSILRIQQVVRGDSAAYFCASSPAGGTEAFFGQGTRLTVV.

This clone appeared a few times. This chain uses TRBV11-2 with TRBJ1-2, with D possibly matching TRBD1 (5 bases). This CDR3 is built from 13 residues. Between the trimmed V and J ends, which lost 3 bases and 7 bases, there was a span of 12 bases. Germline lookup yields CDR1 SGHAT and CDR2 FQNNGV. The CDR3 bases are TGTGCCAGCAGCTTGAGAGGGGATAGTGGCTACACCTTC. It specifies CASSLRGDSGYTF.